These 18 T cell receptor beta chains were sequenced from one sample in a study of blood T cell repertoires in COVID-19. Clones were sequenced by immunoSEQ multiplex PCR, and TCRdb holds only the in-frame ones, with some missing. The sample lists approximately 280,000 clones; about 85% were seen once. The sample was PBMCs or T cells enriched from blood (not recorded which). Every receptor here comes from a woman aged 50 to 65 who had recovered from COVID-19.

This clone came up once. The chain couples TRBV28 to TRBJ2-5; 11 nucleotides line up with TRBD2. This CDR3 comprises 15 residues. Trimming took 6 bases from V and 5 from J; bases not matched to a gene: 8. Per germline, CDR1 MDHEN and CDR2 SYDVKM. CDR3: CASRNSGGARETQYF. The CDR3 DNA sequence: TGTGCCAGCAGGAATAGCGGGGGGGCGAGGGAGACCCAGTACTTC.

The V and J genes are TRBV6-5 and TRBJ1-5; tentative D call: TRBD1 (5 bases). Between the trimmed V and J ends, which lost 0 bases and 2 bases, there was a span of 8 bases. Germline assignment: CDR1 MNHEY and CDR2 SVGAGI. The CDR3 has 15 residues. This CDR3 reads CASSYSGRGNQPQHF. DNA of the CDR3: TGTGCCAGCAGTTACTCGGGCAGGGGCAATCAGCCCCAGCATTTT.

At least ten counts were recorded for this clone. V usage is TRBV3-1 (or the pseudogene TRBV3-2) and J usage is TRBJ1-2; D call uncertain. Germline V lookup: CDR1 LGHDT, CDR2 YNNKEL (reference sequence). V was cut by 4 bases and J by 0 bases, with 12 bases left in between. The CDR3 is made up of 15 amino acids. Written as DNA, the CDR3 is TGTGCCAGCAGCCCCCTCCTCTATTCTAACTATGGCTACACCTTC. Protein product: CASSPLLYSNYGYTF.

The genes are TRBV3-1 (or the pseudogene TRBV3-2) and TRBJ2-5; D call uncertain. The germline gives CDR1 LGHDT, CDR2 YNNKEL (reference sequence). The CDR3 loop spans 12 amino acids. The germline V and J ends were trimmed by 4 bases and 4 bases, with 7 bases remaining between them. Here the CDR3 reads CASSRSRETQYF. CDR3 nucleotide sequence: TGTGCCAGCAGCCGCTCTAGAGAGACCCAGTACTTC.

This clone turned up a few times. J is TRBJ1-4 and V is TRBV6-1; D possibly corresponds to TRBD1 (6 bases). The germline V gene encodes CDR1 MNHNS and CDR2 SASEGT. Between the trimmed V and J ends, which lost 2 bases and 6 bases, there was a span of 13 bases. CDR3 length: 15 residues. CDR3 amino acids: CASSETPWTDEKLFF. The CDR3 region has the DNA TGTGCCAGCAGTGAAACACCCTGGACAGATGAAAAACTGTTTTTT.

This clone showed up just a few times. The chain is built from TRBV19 and TRBJ1-6; the match to TRBD1 covers 9 bases. The CDR3 spans 16 residues. V lost 8 bases to trimming and J lost 0 bases; unmatched junction nucleotides: 5. CDR1 is LNHDA and CDR2 is SQIVND in the germline V gene (reference sequence). The CDR3 is CASSNRGHSYNSPLHF. The CDR3 DNA follows: TGTGCCAGTTCCAACAGGGGGCACTCCTATAATTCACCCCTCCACTTT.

This chain connects TRBV18 to TRBJ2-7, with 10 nucleotides matching TRBD2. J was trimmed by 6 bases and V by 0 bases; bases with no gene match: 11. The CDR3 runs 17 residues. CDR1 and CDR2 from the germline V gene are KGHSH and LQKENI. The CDR3 nucleotides read TGTGCCAGCTCACCACCTACAGCGGGGGGGGCCGGGGCCGAGCAGTACTTC. As protein: CASSPPTAGGAGAEQYF.

This clone has only one observation. The J gene is TRBJ1-4, the V gene TRBV7-9; D perhaps matches TRBD1 (5 bases). V gave up 6 bases and J gave up 5 bases, with 13 bases separating them. This CDR3 is built from 14 residues. CDR1 is SEHNR, CDR2 FQNEAQ, per germline (reference sequence). The CDR3 DNA reads TGTGCCAGCAGGCCGGGACTAGGAAATGAAAAACTGTTTTTT. Translated: CASRPGLGNEKLFF.

The V and J genes are TRBV5-1 and TRBJ2-6; tentatively, D is TRBD1 (6 bases). V was cut by 1 base and J by 1 base, with 9 bases left in between. The CDR3 is 16 amino acids. Germline V CDR1 and CDR2: SGHRS, YFSETQ. DNA for the CDR3: TGCGCCAGCAGCTTGAGGACAGCGTCTGGGGCCAACGTCCTGACTTTC. This encodes CASSLRTASGANVLTF. The full variable domain, with the rest looked up from reference TRBV5-1 and TRBJ2-6, is KAGVTQTPRYLIKTRGQQVTLSCSPISGHRSVSWYQQTPGQGLQFLFEYFSETQRNKGNFPGRFSGRQFSNSRSEMNVSTLELGDSALYLCASSLRTASGANVLTFGAGSRLTVL.

The chain couples TRBV7-3 to TRBJ2-1, with D possibly TRBD2 on 6 matching bases. The CDR3 is made up of 14 amino acids. The germline V gene has CDR1 SGHTA and CDR2 FQGTGA. Trimming cost V 4 bases and J 7 bases, with 14 bases left between them. CDR3 loop: CASSSAGTWNEQFF. The CDR3 region has the DNA TGTGCCAGCAGCTCTGCCGGGACTTGGAATGAGCAGTTCTTC.

The chain carries TRBV3-1 (or the pseudogene TRBV3-2) and TRBJ1-2, with 9 bases fitting TRBD1. CDR1 is LGHDT and CDR2 is YNNKEL in the germline V gene (reference sequence). The J segment lost 8 bases and the V segment lost 2 bases, leaving 9 bases of the junction unmatched. This CDR3 is 15 amino acids long. Here the CDR3 reads CASSQWDREDKGYTF. Written as DNA, the CDR3 is TGTGCCAGCAGCCAATGGGACAGGGAAGATAAAGGCTACACCTTC.

This clone was seen only once. V and J are TRBV9 and TRBJ2-3; 10 bases match TRBD2. This CDR3 is built from 18 residues. CDR1 is SGDLS and CDR2 is YYNGEE in the germline V gene. Trimming removed 4 bases from V and 4 bases from J; junction bases left unmatched: 15. CDR3 nucleotide sequence: TGTGCCAGCAGCCCCGCCGGCGGGCTAGCGGGAGCGGCAGATACGCAGTATTTT. As protein: CASSPAGGLAGAADTQYF. The whole variable domain, remainder taken from reference TRBV9 and TRBJ2-3, is DSGVTQTPKHLITATGQRVTLRCSPRSGDLSVYWYQQSLDQGLQFLIQYYNGEERAKGNILERFSAQQFPDLHSELNLSSLELGDSALYFCASSPAGGLAGAADTQYFGPGTRLTVL.

The chain carries TRBV5-6 and TRBJ1-5, with 7 bases that match TRBD1. Trimming cost V 0 bases and J 5 bases; bases outside gene matches: 5. CDR3 size: 15 residues. CDR1 SGHDT and CDR2 YYEEEE come from the germline V gene. The CDR3: CASSLGGTVYQPQHF. The CDR3, as DNA: TGTGCCAGCAGCTTGGGGGGGACAGTATATCAGCCCCAGCATTTT.

V and J are TRBV4-2 and TRBJ1-5, with D perhaps TRBD1 (6 bases). CDR1 is LGHNA, CDR2 YNFKEQ, per germline. Trimming cost V 5 bases and J 5 bases, with 13 bases left between them. The CDR3 covers 14 residues. The DNA of the CDR3 is TGTGCCAGCAGCGAAACAGGGCGCTATCAGCCCCAGCATTTT. This gives the protein CASSETGRYQPQHF.

The J gene is TRBJ2-3, the V gene TRBV30; D remains ambiguous. Germline CDR1 reads GTSNPN; CDR2 reads SVGIG (reference sequence). Trimming stripped 1 base from V and 4 bases from J, with 12 bases between. The CDR3 loop spans 14 amino acids. CDR3 nucleotide sequence: TGTGCCTGGAGTGGAGTGGCGGCCCCAGATACGCAGTATTTT. It encodes CAWSGVAAPDTQYF.

J is TRBJ2-7 and V is TRBV3-1 (or the pseudogene TRBV3-2); no definite D call. The germline V and J ends were trimmed by 0 bases and 6 bases, with 12 bases remaining between them. This CDR3 has 14 residues. The germline CDR1 and CDR2 sequences are LGHDT and YNNKEL (reference sequence). CDR3 protein: CASSQDSVVREQYF. The CDR3 nucleotides are TGTGCCAGCAGCCAAGATTCTGTAGTGCGCGAGCAGTACTTC.

The chain combines TRBV30 with TRBJ2-1; 9 bases align to TRBD2. Germline-derived CDR1 and CDR2 are GTSNPN and SVGIG (reference sequence). With 2 bases clipped from V and 6 bases from J, the junction kept 2 bases outside the gene matches. CDR3 size: 13 residues. CDR3 protein: CAWSLAGVNEQFF. CDR3 DNA sequence: TGTGCCTGGAGTTTAGCGGGAGTCAATGAGCAGTTCTTC.

The CDR3 DNA sequence: TGTGCCAGCAGATACAGGGAAAAAGGCTACACCTTC. The encoded protein is CASRYREKGYTF. This chain uses TRBV5-6 with TRBJ1-2; TRBD1 is a possible D gene (6 bases). The CDR3 is 12 amino acids. V gave up 5 bases and J gave up 8 bases, with 13 bases separating them. Looked up from germline, CDR1 is SGHDT and CDR2 is YYEEEE.